These 13 T cell receptor beta chains originate from one sample sequenced in a study of breast tumors, draining lymph nodes, adjacent tissues. TCRdb reanalysed the multiplex PCR reads using MiXCR and keeps one entry per CDR3 protein. The sample holds roughly 130,000 distinct CDR3 sequences, approximately 29% seen once. Breast cancer patients provided tissue from their axillary draining lymph nodes. Sequenced sample: axillary lymph node tissue. These receptor sequences come from a female donor with breast cancer. Some clones in this sample may be carry-over from other donors' samples.

This clonotype came up many times. The chain couples TRBV5-8 to TRBJ1-4; 7 positions match TRBD1. CDR1 is SGHTS and CDR2 is YDEGEE in the germline V gene. With 4 bases clipped from V and 5 bases from J, the junction kept 5 bases outside the gene matches. CDR3 length: 14 amino acids. The CDR3 is CASSIPGQNEKLFF. The CDR3 coding sequence is TGTGCCAGCAGCATCCCGGGACAGAATGAAAAACTGTTTTTT.

This clonotype came up many times. The chain uses TRBV20-1 and TRBJ2-5; 12 bases agree with TRBD2. CDR3 length: 14 residues. V lost 5 bases, J lost 5 bases, and 6 bases stayed unmatched. Germline CDR1 is DFQATT and CDR2 is SNEGSKA (reference sequence). The CDR3, as DNA: TGCAGTGCTCGGAGGACTAGCGGGGCGGAGACCCAGTACTTC. Translating it yields CSARRTSGAETQYF.

This clonotype was detected ten times or more. The J gene is TRBJ2-2, the V gene TRBV18; D call uncertain. The CDR3 sequence is 13 residues long. V dropped 3 bases and J dropped 3 bases, with 5 bases sitting between them. Germline V gene data show CDR1 as KGHSH and CDR2 as LQKENI. This CDR3 is CASSPGDTGELFF. The CDR3 region has the DNA TGTGCCAGCTCACCTGGGGACACCGGGGAGCTGTTTTTT.

This chain joins TRBV15 and TRBJ1-2, with no clear D. V was cut by 4 bases and J by 8 bases, with 26 bases left in between. Germline V gives CDR1 LNHNV, CDR2 YYDKDF (reference sequence). The CDR3 covers 17 residues. CDR3 DNA sequence: TGTGCCACCAGCACAGAAACGCGGACGGAGAGCTCGGGCGGCTACACCTTC. Translating it yields CATSTETRTESSGGYTF.

This clonotype was found once. This CDR3 reads CASTRDSSPLHF. The CDR3 DNA sequence: TGTGCCAGCACCCGCGACTCATCTCCCCTCCACTTT. The V and J genes are TRBV7-2 and TRBJ1-6; D unresolved. The CDR3 covers 12 residues. Trimming pared 7 bases from V and 13 bases from J, leaving 14 bases between. Germline V gene sequence: CDR1 SGHTA, CDR2 FQGNSA. Full variable domain (rest looked up from reference TRBV7-2 and TRBJ1-6): GAGVSQSPSNKVTEKGKDVELRCDPISGHTALYWYRQSLGQGLEFLIYFQGNSAPDKSGLPSDRFSAERTGGSVSTLTIQRTQQEDSAVYLCASTRDSSPLHFGNGTRLTVT.

At least ten counts were recorded for this clonotype. This rearrangement joins TRBV5-1 to TRBJ2-1; D might be TRBD1 or TRBD2, each matching 6 bases. Germline assignment: CDR1 SGHRS and CDR2 YFSETQ. The CDR3 runs 15 residues. V was clipped by 2 bases and J by 9 bases, with 18 bases between them. The CDR3: CASSFRQEGYGEQFF. The CDR3 DNA reads TGCGCCAGCAGCTTTAGACAGGAGGGTTACGGTGAGCAGTTCTTC.

In this sample, this clonotype turned up many times. The rearrangement uses TRBV20-1 and TRBJ2-5; D gene unclear. CDR1 is DFQATT and CDR2 is SNEGSKA in the germline V gene (reference sequence). CDR3 length: 10 residues. Trimming removed 5 bases at V and 4 bases at J, with 5 bases between. CDR3 sequence: CSAGPETQYF. The DNA of the CDR3 is TGCAGTGCTGGCCCAGAGACCCAGTACTTC.

As concerns this clonotype: Given a much more abundant clone one base away, this may be a read error. This chain joins TRBV20-1 and TRBJ1-2; TRBD1 aligns across 8 bases. Germline V lookup: CDR1 DFQATT, CDR2 SNEGSKA (reference sequence). The CDR3 length is 12 residues. The CDR3 DNA reads TGCAGGTGGTGGGCAGGGGGCGAAGGCTACGCCTTC. Its protein product is CRWWAGGEGYAF.

This clonotype came up many times. The CDR3: CATSGTSTDTQYF. DNA for the CDR3: TGTGCCACCAGTGGGACTAGCACAGATACGCAGTATTTT. The chain has TRBV24-1 and TRBJ2-3; D is possibly TRBD2 (5 bases). In germline, CDR1 is KGHDR, CDR2 SFDVKD. Trimming shortened V by 5 bases and J by 0 bases, and 5 bases separated the two germline ends. The CDR3 loop spans 13 amino acids.

This clonotype was seen only a few times. This sequence joins TRBV6-5 and TRBJ2-6, with TRBD1 matching over 12 bases. The CDR3 is 17 residues long. CDR1 is MNHEY and CDR2 is SVGAGI in the germline V gene. Germline trimming cut 5 bases from V and 8 bases from J; bases unmatched to any gene: 10. This CDR3 reads CASSQGQGAPRPNVLTF. CDR3 bases: TGTGCCAGCAGTCAGGGACAGGGGGCGCCCCGGCCCAACGTCCTGACTTTC.

This clonotype appeared a few times. This likely comes from a read error, as the CDR3 has no conserved phenylalanine or tryptophan at its end. This chain's CDR3 is CASSLRDRNSPLHS. In DNA form, the CDR3 reads TGTGCCAGCAGCCTAAGGGACCGTAATTCGCCCCTCCACTCT. The chain employs TRBV7-9 and TRBJ1-6, with D possibly TRBD1 on 5 matching bases. CDR1 and CDR2 from the germline V gene are SEHNR and FQNEAQ (reference sequence). The CDR3 is 14 residues long.

This clonotype was counted at least ten times. This chain links TRBV7-6 with TRBJ2-1, with TRBD2 matching over 8 bases. In germline, CDR1 is SGHVS, CDR2 FNYEAQ. V was clipped by 5 bases and J by 0 bases; unmatched bases: 6. This CDR3 region has 16 residues. Here the CDR3 DNA reads TGTGCCAGCAGCCCCAGCGGGGGCAGCTCCTACAATGAGCAGTTCTTC. Translation gives CASSPSGGSSYNEQFF.

The J gene is TRBJ2-6, the V gene TRBV2, with D perhaps matching TRBD1 or TRBD2 (5 bases each). Germline CDR1 reads SNHLY; CDR2 reads FYNNEI. This CDR3 is 15 amino acids long. The ends were cut back, 7 bases at V and 0 bases at J, with 10 bases in the middle. In nucleotides, the CDR3 is TGTGCCAGCATGAGGGGAAGCTCTGGGGCCAACGTCCTGACTTTC. This gives the protein CASMRGSSGANVLTF.